This TCR beta chain was sequenced during a study of OX40 agonist ivuxolimab in advanced cancers. The repertoire was sequenced with immunoSEQ multiplex PCR; TCRdb's copy has only in-frame clones and lacks some. The repertoire holds about 100,000 clones, with 85% to 90% as singletons. There are 12 residues in the CDR3. Trimming left V 4 bases short and J 12 bases short, with 11 bases between. Germline V gene data show CDR1 as SGHKS and CDR2 as YYEKEE (reference sequence). The rearrangement joins TRBV5-5 to TRBJ1-6; D gene unclear. Sample: CD4+ or CD8+ T cells sorted from blood, taken in a trial of the OX40 agonist ivuxolimab. The receptor was derived from an adult with an advanced solid tumor such as melanoma, head and neck, liver or kidney cancer. CDR3 in amino acids: CASSPPEKPLHF. CDR3 coding DNA: TGTGCCAGCAGCCCCCCTGAGAAACCCCTCCACTTT.